The 16 T cell receptor beta chains below come from one sample, sequenced in a study of shared clonotypes between healthy human individuals. Sequencing was performed with immunoSEQ multiplex PCR; in TCRdb, only in-frame clones are kept and a portion is missing. This table holds some 480,000 clones, 79% found once. Sequencing input: PBMCs. The receptors were gathered from a middle-aged woman in good health. Some clones in this sample may be carry-over from other donors' samples.

J is TRBJ1-2 and V is TRBV5-4; 12 bases are a match to TRBD1. CDR3 length equals 16 residues. Trimming at V came to 3 bases and at J to 7 bases, leaving 10 bases not matched to a gene. Germline V gene lookup returns CDR1 SGHNT and CDR2 YYREEE (reference sequence). The CDR3 DNA follows: TGTGCCAGCAGCTCCCCTGAGGGACAGGGGGCGCTTGGCTACACCTTC. It yields the protein CASSSPEGQGALGYTF.

This clone was counted once. The rearrangement uses TRBV23-1 and TRBJ2-5, with 8 bases lining up with TRBD1. TRBV23-1 is noted as an ORF with a role that remains uncertain. Trimming removed 10 bases from V and 4 bases from J; junction bases left unmatched: 11. The CDR3 loop spans 14 amino acids. DNA for the CDR3: TGCGCCAACCCCGACAGGGGTAGGGGAGAGACCCAGTACTTC. Translated, it gives CANPDRGRGETQYF.

The CDR3 sequence: CASSVGTSGSLYEQYF. The CDR3 bases are TGTGCCAGCAGCGTGGGGACTAGCGGGAGTCTCTACGAGCAGTACTTC. The chain combines TRBV4-2 with TRBJ2-7; 14 bases fit TRBD2. V gave up 5 bases and J gave up 3 bases; unmatched junction bases: 6. This CDR3 is built from 16 residues. CDR1 is LGHNA and CDR2 is YNFKEQ in the germline V gene.

The sample holds one count of this clone. This chain links TRBV5-1 with TRBJ2-5; D is undetermined. Germline CDR1 is SGHRS and CDR2 is YFSETQ. The V end lost 1 base, the J end lost 1 base, and 8 bases lay between the germline ends. The CDR3 covers 14 residues. The CDR3 region is CASSLSGLQETQYF. The CDR3 bases are TGCGCCAGCAGCTTGTCTGGGCTCCAAGAGACCCAGTACTTC.

This sequence joins TRBV2 and TRBJ2-7, with D possibly being TRBD2 (5 bases). This CDR3 is 11 amino acids long. Trimming cost V 2 bases and J 8 bases, with 7 bases left between them. CDR1 is SNHLY, CDR2 FYNNEI, per germline. CDR3 bases: TGTGCCAGCAGTGAACGGACTCAGCAGTACTTC. Protein: CASSERTQQYF.

The V gene is TRBV13, the J gene TRBJ2-5; a possible D gene is TRBD1 (8 bases). Trimming left V 6 bases short and J 3 bases short, with 17 bases between. CDR1 PRHDT and CDR2 FYEKMQ come from the germline V gene (reference sequence). The CDR3 consists of 15 residues. The CDR3 region has the DNA TGTGCCAGCAGGGAAACAACAGGGGGGGAAGAGACCCAGTACTTC. Its protein product is CASRETTGGEETQYF.

As concerns this clone: A junction end diverges from the germline sequence, so it may reflect a read error. The V and J genes are TRBV20-1 and TRBJ1-1, with a tentative D call TRBD1 (5 bases). The CDR3 runs 9 residues. CDR1 is DFQATT and CDR2 is SNEGSKA in the germline V gene (reference sequence). CDR3 bases: TGCAGTGCCGAGCCAGGGTACCACTTT. It translates to CSAEPGYHF.

CDR3 DNA: TGTGCCAGCAGCTTTCAGGGGACGTCCTACAATGAGCAGTTCTTC. Translated, it gives CASSFQGTSYNEQFF. The chain has TRBV7-3 and TRBJ2-1, with a possible D match to TRBD1 (6 bases). CDR1 and CDR2 (germline): SGHTA, FQGTGA. Trimming shortened V by 3 bases and J by 1 base, and 10 bases separated the two germline ends. CDR3 length equals 15 residues.

The rearrangement links TRBV28 to TRBJ2-7; D is unresolved. The CDR3 covers 14 residues. The germline gives CDR1 MDHEN, CDR2 SYDVKM. Trimming shortened V by 9 bases and J by 1 base, and 16 bases separated the two germline ends. The CDR3 nucleotides are TGTGCCAGTGATGGAAGGCTAGGATCCTACGAGCAGTACTTC. Its protein product is CASDGRLGSYEQYF.

V gene TRBV4-2 combines with J gene TRBJ2-1, with 11 bases identical to TRBD2. The germline V gene has CDR1 LGHNA and CDR2 YNFKEQ. The CDR3 consists of 14 residues. After removal of 4 bases from V and 7 bases from J, the junction contained 3 bases not matched to a gene. The CDR3 DNA follows: TGTGCCAGCAGCCGACGACTAGCGGGAAATGAGCAGTTCTTC. It yields the protein CASSRRLAGNEQFF.

Of note for this clone: This is likely an artifact of a read error, given a far larger clone one base away. The same CDR3 also results from other DNA sequences found in this sample. The chain is built from TRBV29-1 and TRBJ2-3; D may be TRBD2 (5 bases). V dropped 6 bases and J dropped 1 base, with 14 bases sitting between them. Germline assignment: CDR1 SQVTM and CDR2 ANQGSEA. The CDR3 sequence is 14 residues long. The CDR3 DNA follows: TGCAGCGTCACTGCGGGCTCAGGCACAGATACGCAGTATTTT. It encodes CSVTAGSGTDTQYF.

The chain joins TRBV15 to TRBJ2-5; D is uncertain. The CDR3 sequence is 13 residues long. Trimming removed 1 base at V and 5 bases at J, with 8 bases between. CDR1 and CDR2 (germline): LNHNV, YYDKDF (reference sequence). This CDR3 is CATSRVLGETQYF. CDR3 DNA sequence: TGTGCCACCAGCAGAGTCTTGGGGGAGACCCAGTACTTC.

As regards this clone: The same CDR3 arises from other DNA sequences in this sample as well. The chain recombines TRBV19 with TRBJ2-5; possibly TRBD1 or TRBD2 for D (5 bases each). Trimming took off 3 bases at V and 5 bases at J, with 10 bases between the two ends. CDR3 size: 13 residues. Germline V lookup: CDR1 LNHDA, CDR2 SQIVND (reference sequence). For the CDR3, the DNA is TGTGCCAGTAGTATGCAGGGACGGGAGACCCAGTACTTC. As protein: CASSMQGRETQYF.

The chain couples TRBV6-6 to TRBJ2-5, with 12 nucleotides matching TRBD2. The CDR3 is 16 residues long. Looked up from germline, CDR1 is MNHNY and CDR2 is SVGAGI (reference sequence). After removal of 7 bases from V and 2 bases from J, the junction contained 8 bases not matched to a gene. CDR3: CASMILAGGSQETQYF. The CDR3 DNA sequence: TGTGCCAGCATGATACTAGCGGGAGGTTCTCAAGAGACCCAGTACTTC.

This chain joins TRBV7-2 and TRBJ2-3, with 7 bases aligning to TRBD2. Looked up from germline, CDR1 is SGHTA and CDR2 is FQGNSA. The CDR3 length is 14 residues. The J segment lost 6 bases and the V segment lost 5 bases, leaving 8 bases of the junction unmatched. The CDR3 DNA is TGTGCCAGCAGCACAGGCGGGAGAAGCGATACGCAGTATTTT. Protein: CASSTGGRSDTQYF.

V is TRBV29-1 and J is TRBJ1-1; no definite D call. CDR3 length equals 14 residues. CDR1 is SQVTM and CDR2 is ANQGSEA in the germline V gene. V gave up 3 bases and J gave up 7 bases, with 18 bases separating them. CDR3 amino acids: CSVESGGRWIEAFF. The CDR3, as DNA: TGCAGCGTTGAGAGTGGAGGGAGATGGATTGAAGCTTTCTTT. The full variable domain, in which reference TRBV29-1 and TRBJ1-1 provide the parts outside the CDR3, is SAVISQKPSRDICQRGTSLTIQCQVDSQVTMMFWYRQQPGQSLTLIATANQGSEATYESGFVIDKFPISRPNLTFSTLTVSNMSPEDSSIYLCSVESGGRWIEAFFGQGTRLTVV.